This T cell receptor (beta chain) is from a study of neurological immune-mediated disorders. TCRdb called the 5' RACE reads again in MiXCR, with one record for every CDR3 protein. This sample has some 38,000 distinct CDR3 sequences, with roughly 3.8% found just once. A total of 2 million PBMCs stored at -80 degrees C provided the unsorted libraries. In this sample, this clonotype turned up many times. The length of the CDR3 is 17 residues. Per the germline V gene, CDR1 is SGHVS and CDR2 is FNYEAQ. V was clipped by 5 bases and J by 7 bases, with 24 bases between them. The TCR sequence derives from a man in his thirties or forties with multiple sclerosis. The specimen was PBMCs. This chain uses TRBV7-6 with TRBJ2-1; possibly TRBD2 for D (7 bases). CDR3 sequence (DNA): TGTGCCAGCAGCCCCTACGGGCTGTCGGGGGGCCCAAATGAGCAGTTCTTC. Its protein is CASSPYGLSGGPNEQFF. Together with reference TRBV7-6 and TRBJ2-1, the CDR3 gives the full variable domain: GAGVSQSPRYKVTKRGQDVALRCDPISGHVSLYWYRQALGQGPEFLTYFNYEAQQDKSGLPNDRFSAERPEGSISTLTIQRTEQRDSAMYRCASSPYGLSGGPNEQFFGPGTRLTVL.